The 11 T cell receptor beta chains below come from one sample, sequenced in a study of blood T cell repertoires in COVID-19. Method: immunoSEQ multiplex PCR; TCRdb's copy keeps in-frame clones and lacks some. Here the sample spans a few hundred thousand clones, 85% being singletons. Sequencing used peripheral blood. The source is a woman in her sixties or seventies with COVID-19, enrolled during active disease.

This sequence joins TRBV7-9 and TRBJ1-6; 12 nucleotides match TRBD1. Trimming removed 5 bases from V and 5 bases from J; junction bases left unmatched: 7. CDR3 length: 17 amino acids. The germline CDR1 and CDR2 sequences are SEHNR and FQNEAQ (reference sequence). The CDR3 DNA is TGTGCCAGCAGCACTACCGGGACAGGGGGCAATAATTCACCCCTCCACTTT. This encodes CASSTTGTGGNNSPLHF.

The chain employs TRBV2 and TRBJ1-1; D remains unclear. V was clipped by 3 bases and J by 0 bases, with 11 bases between them. This CDR3 region has 15 residues. Germline V gene lookup returns CDR1 SNHLY and CDR2 FYNNEI. The CDR3 sequence: CASSEYGTMNTEAFF. In DNA, the CDR3 is TGTGCCAGCAGTGAGTATGGCACTATGAACACTGAAGCTTTCTTT.

The chain recombines TRBV7-2 with TRBJ1-3, with D hard to call. The CDR3 consists of 15 residues. Trimming pared 3 bases from V and 0 bases from J, leaving 9 bases between. Per the germline V gene, CDR1 is SGHTA and CDR2 is FQGNSA. The chain's CDR3 is CASSFSADSGNTIYF. In DNA form, the CDR3 reads TGTGCCAGCAGCTTCTCGGCGGACTCTGGAAACACCATATATTTT.

The chain couples TRBV5-8 to TRBJ1-2; TRBD1 aligns across 7 bases. Germline V gene lookup returns CDR1 SGHTS and CDR2 YDEGEE. This CDR3 spans 16 amino acids. Trimming at V came to 3 bases and at J to 2 bases, leaving 10 bases not matched to a gene. The CDR3 is CASSWYRGQINYGYTF. CDR3 DNA sequence: TGTGCCAGCAGCTGGTACCGGGGACAGATCAACTATGGCTACACCTTC.

This chain joins TRBV19 and TRBJ2-1; D may be TRBD1 (5 bases). CDR1 and CDR2 (germline): LNHDA, SQIVND (reference sequence). The V end was cut by 6 bases, the J end by 6 bases, with 33 bases between. CDR3 length: 20 amino acids. The CDR3 region has the DNA TGTGCCAGTAGACCGGGTTGGTTCAGGGCCTCGAATTTCTTCTCCAATGAGCAGTTCTTC. It yields the protein CASRPGWFRASNFFSNEQFF.

The rearrangement joins TRBV12-3 or TRBV12-4 to TRBJ1-1; D gene uncertain. Trimming cost V 7 bases and J 3 bases, with 12 bases left between them. The CDR3 is made up of 13 amino acids. DNA of the CDR3: TGTGCCAGCAACCCGACTGACTACACTGAAGCTTTCTTT. Translated: CASNPTDYTEAFF.

This clone showed up just once. This chain links TRBV5-4 with TRBJ1-6, with D uncertain. Germline CDR1 reads SGHNT; CDR2 reads YYREEE (reference sequence). The V gene lost 0 bases and the J gene lost 0 bases, with 7 bases spanning the gap. This CDR3 is 16 amino acids long. The CDR3 DNA is TGTGCCAGCAGCTTGGGTGGTAGCTCCTATAATTCACCCCTCCACTTT. The encoded protein is CASSLGGSSYNSPLHF.

V is TRBV5-5 and J is TRBJ2-2; possibly TRBD1 for D (6 bases). In germline, CDR1 is SGHKS, CDR2 YYEKEE (reference sequence). The ends were cut back, 0 bases at V and 5 bases at J, with 17 bases in the middle. This CDR3 has 17 amino acids. The chain's CDR3 is CASSLAAQGLGTGELFF. DNA of the CDR3: TGTGCCAGCAGCTTGGCTGCACAGGGTTTGGGTACCGGGGAGCTGTTTTTT.

The V and J genes are TRBV7-9 and TRBJ2-7, with D perhaps matching TRBD2 (7 bases). CDR1 is SEHNR, CDR2 FQNEAQ, per germline (reference sequence). V lost 5 bases to trimming and J lost 3 bases, with 23 bases between them. This CDR3 has 17 residues. The CDR3 DNA reads as TGTGCCAGCAGCCCCGGCCCGGGGGGCGCCCGAATCTACGAGCAGTACTTC. Amino acids: CASSPGPGGARIYEQYF.

This chain uses TRBV19 with TRBJ1-4, with 8 positions matching TRBD1. Germline assignment: CDR1 LNHDA and CDR2 SQIVND (reference sequence). This CDR3 has 16 amino acids. J gave up 7 bases and V 5 bases, and 12 bases lay outside the gene matches. The CDR3 region has the DNA TGTGCCAGTAGTGTCCCAGGGGGCGGCTTGATTGAAAAACTGTTTTTT. It is translated as CASSVPGGGLIEKLFF.

This clone was seen more than once but under ten times. This sequence joins TRBV5-4 and TRBJ1-2; the D gene is possibly TRBD1 (5 bases). From germline, CDR1 is SGHNT and CDR2 YYREEE (reference sequence). The germline V and J ends were trimmed by 3 bases and 4 bases, with 7 bases remaining between them. The CDR3 spans 12 residues. CDR3 DNA sequence: TGTGCCAGCAGCTCGGACATCTATGGCTACACCTTC. The encoded protein is CASSSDIYGYTF.